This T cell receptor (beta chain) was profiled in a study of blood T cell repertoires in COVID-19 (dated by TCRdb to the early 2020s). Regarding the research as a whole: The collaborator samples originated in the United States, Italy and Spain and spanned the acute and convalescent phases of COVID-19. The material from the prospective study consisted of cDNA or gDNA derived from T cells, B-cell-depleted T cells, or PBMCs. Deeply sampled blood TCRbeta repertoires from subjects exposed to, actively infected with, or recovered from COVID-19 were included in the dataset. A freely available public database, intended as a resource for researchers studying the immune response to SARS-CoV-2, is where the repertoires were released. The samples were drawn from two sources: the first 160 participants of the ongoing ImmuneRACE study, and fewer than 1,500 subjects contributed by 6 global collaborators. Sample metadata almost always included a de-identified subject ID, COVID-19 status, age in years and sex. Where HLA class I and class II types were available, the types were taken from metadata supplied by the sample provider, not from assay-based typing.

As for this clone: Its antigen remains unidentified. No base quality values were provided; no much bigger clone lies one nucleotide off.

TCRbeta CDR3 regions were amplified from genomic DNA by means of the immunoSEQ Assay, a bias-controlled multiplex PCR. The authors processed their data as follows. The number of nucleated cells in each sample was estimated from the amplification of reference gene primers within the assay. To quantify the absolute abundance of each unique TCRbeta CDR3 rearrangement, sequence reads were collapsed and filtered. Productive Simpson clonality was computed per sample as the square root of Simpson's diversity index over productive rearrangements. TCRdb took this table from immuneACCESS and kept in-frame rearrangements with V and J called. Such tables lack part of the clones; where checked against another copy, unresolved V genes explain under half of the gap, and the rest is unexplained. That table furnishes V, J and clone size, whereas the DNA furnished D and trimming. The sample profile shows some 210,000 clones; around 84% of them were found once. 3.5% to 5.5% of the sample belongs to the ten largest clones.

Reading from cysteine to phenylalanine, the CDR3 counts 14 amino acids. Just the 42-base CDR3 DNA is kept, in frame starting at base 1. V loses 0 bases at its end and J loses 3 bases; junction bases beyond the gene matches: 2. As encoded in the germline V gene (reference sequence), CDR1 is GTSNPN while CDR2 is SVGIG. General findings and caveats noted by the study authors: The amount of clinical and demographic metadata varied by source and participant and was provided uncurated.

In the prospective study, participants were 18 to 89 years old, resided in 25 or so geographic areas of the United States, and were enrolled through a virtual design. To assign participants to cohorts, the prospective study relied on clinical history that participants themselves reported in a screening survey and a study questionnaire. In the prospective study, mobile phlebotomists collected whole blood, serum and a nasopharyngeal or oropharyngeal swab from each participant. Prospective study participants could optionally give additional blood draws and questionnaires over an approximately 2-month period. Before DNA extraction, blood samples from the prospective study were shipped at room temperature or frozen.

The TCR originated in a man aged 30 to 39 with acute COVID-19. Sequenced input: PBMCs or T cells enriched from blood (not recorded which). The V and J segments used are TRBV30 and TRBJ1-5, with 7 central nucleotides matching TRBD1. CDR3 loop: CAWSVGTDNQPQHF. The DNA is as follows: TGTGCCTGGAGTGTGGGGACAGACAATCAGCCCCAGCATTTT.